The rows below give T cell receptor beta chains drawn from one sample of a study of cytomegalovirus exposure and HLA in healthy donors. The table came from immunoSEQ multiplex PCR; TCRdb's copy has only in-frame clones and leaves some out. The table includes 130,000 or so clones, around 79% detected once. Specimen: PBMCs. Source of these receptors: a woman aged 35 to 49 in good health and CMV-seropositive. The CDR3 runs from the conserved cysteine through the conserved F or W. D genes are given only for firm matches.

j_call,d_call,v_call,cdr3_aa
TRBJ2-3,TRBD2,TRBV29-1,CSVSGTSGSTDTQYF
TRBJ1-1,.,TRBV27,CASSFGGRNTEAFF
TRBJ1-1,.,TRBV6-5,CASRRGSTTEAFF
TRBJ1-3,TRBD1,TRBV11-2,CASSYGQVPGSGNTIYF
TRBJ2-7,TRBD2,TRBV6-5,CASSSSGLYEQYF
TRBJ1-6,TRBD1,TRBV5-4,CASSSPTGGISYNSPLHF
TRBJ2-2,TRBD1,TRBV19,CASSTPDRANGELFF
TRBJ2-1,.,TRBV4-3,CASSRYPGSGGHEQFF
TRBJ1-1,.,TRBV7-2,CASSFSNTEAFF
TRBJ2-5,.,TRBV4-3,CASSQTTVGETQYF
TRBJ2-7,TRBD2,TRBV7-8,CASSLGTSGSSYEQYF
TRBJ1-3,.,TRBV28,CASSRQPHSGNTIYF
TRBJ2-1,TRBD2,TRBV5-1,CATNSAGGRGDEQFF
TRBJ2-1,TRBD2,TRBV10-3,CAISAKIAGGRYNEQFF
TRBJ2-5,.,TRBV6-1,CASLRGDQYF
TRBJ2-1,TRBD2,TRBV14,CASSQDWSGRDEQFF
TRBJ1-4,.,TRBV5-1,CASSLEAVRGEKLFF
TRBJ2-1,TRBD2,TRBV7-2,CASLLSGGPYNEQFF
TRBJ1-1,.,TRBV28,CASSFEPPRNTEAFF
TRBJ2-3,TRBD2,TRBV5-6,CASSYLLAGSVADTQYF
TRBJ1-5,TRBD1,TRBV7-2,CASSRDRVNQPQHF
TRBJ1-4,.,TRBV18,CASSKGAGISKEKLFF
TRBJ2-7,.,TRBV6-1,CASSESLDLYEQYF
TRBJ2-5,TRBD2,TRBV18,CASSLLPGREETQYF
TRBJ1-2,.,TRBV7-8,CASSLERGGYTF
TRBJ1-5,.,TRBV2,CASRHGKSQGVNQPQHF
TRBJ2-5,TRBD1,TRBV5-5,CASSPRDRAQETQYF
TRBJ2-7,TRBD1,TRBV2,CATVTGVPYEQYF
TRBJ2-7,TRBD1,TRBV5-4,CASSSPGQGNYEQYF
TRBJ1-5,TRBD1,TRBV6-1,CASSGDRDQPQHF
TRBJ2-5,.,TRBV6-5,CASSYGGPETQYF
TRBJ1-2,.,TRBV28,CASSFLGGPYGYTF
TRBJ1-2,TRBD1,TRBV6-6,CASSYFDRGDYYGYTF
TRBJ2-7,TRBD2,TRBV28,CASSSTGTSGYEQYF
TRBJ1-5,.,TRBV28,CASDSREPQHF
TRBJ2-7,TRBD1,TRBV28,CASSFGYRGYEQYF
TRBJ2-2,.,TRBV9,CASRPTSLDTGELFF
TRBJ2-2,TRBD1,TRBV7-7,CASSSGTATGELFF
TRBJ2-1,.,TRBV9,CASSQEARNEQFF
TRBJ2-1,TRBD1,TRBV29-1,CSAKPGQGPPMEQFF
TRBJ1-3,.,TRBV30,CAWSVGASSGNTIYF
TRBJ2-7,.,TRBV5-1,CASSLGQNYEQYF
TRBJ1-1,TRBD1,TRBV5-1,CASSTGQGGTEAFF
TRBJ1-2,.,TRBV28,CASSLLGSYGYTF
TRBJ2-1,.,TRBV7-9,CASSLMVSYNEQFF
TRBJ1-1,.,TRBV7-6,CASSPRPTPSTEAFF
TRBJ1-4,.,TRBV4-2,CASSQEGGLANEKLFF
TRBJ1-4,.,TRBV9,CASSVGSRGSEKLFF
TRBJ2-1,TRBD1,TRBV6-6,CASSDRDTYNEQFF
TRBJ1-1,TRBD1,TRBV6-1,CASSDVKQGANTEAFF
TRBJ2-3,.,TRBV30,CAWKKTVTDTQYF
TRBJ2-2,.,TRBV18,CASSPPLRGLTNTGELFF
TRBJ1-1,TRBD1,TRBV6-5,CASSVGTGGTEAFF